A single sample is the source of the 15 T cell receptor beta chains below, sequenced in a study of shared clonotypes between healthy human individuals. CD45RO-negative CD8 cells positively selected for CCR7 made up the naive population, which excluded terminally differentiated effector memory CD45RA+ cells. Repertoires were generated with immunoSEQ multiplex PCR, while TCRdb's copy carries only in-frame clones and drops some. The repertoire holds a few million clones, with roughly 95% as singletons. The sequenced sample was naive CD8+ T cells from PBMCs. These receptors all come from a man aged 18-30 years in good health. Some clones in this sample may be carry-over from other donors' samples.

V usage is TRBV10-2 and J usage is TRBJ2-1; 7 bases agree with TRBD2. The CDR3 runs to 15 residues. Losses at the gene ends were 2 bases for V and 2 bases for J; bases not matched to a gene: 3. Germline CDR1 reads WSHSY; CDR2 reads SAAADI. CDR3 nucleotide sequence: TGCGCCAGCAGTGAGACTAGCGCAGCCTACAATGAGCAGTTCTTC. It translates to CASSETSAAYNEQFF.

The chain employs TRBV6-1 and TRBJ1-4; no clear D. CDR3 length: 16 residues. The V gene's germline CDR1 is MNHNS and CDR2 SASEGT. V lost 3 bases and J lost 4, with 15 bases in between. CDR3: CASSDLRADHNEKLFF. For the CDR3, the DNA is TGTGCCAGCAGTGACTTAAGGGCGGACCATAATGAAAAACTGTTTTTT.

The chain recombines TRBV5-1 with TRBJ2-6; TRBD1 matches 8 bases. V trimming: 0 bases; J trimming: 0 bases; junction bases outside the gene matches: 5. CDR1 is SGHRS, CDR2 YFSETQ, per germline. The CDR3 loop spans 18 amino acids. CDR3 nucleotide sequence: TGCGCCAGCAGCTTGGCCCACAGGGGGAACTCTGGGGCCAACGTCCTGACTTTC. As protein: CASSLAHRGNSGANVLTF.

The V call is TRBV7-8, the J call TRBJ2-1; the D call may be TRBD1 or TRBD2 (5 bases each). Germline values: CDR1 SGHVS, CDR2 FQNEAQ. The CDR3 length is 16 residues. V gave up 6 bases and J gave up 1 base, with 16 bases separating them. The CDR3 coding sequence is TGTGCCAGCAGTCCCAAGGGGACCGAGTCCTACAATGAGCAGTTCTTC. Amino acid sequence: CASSPKGTESYNEQFF.

The chain combines TRBV7-3 with TRBJ2-7; D not certain. The CDR3 runs 13 residues. Trimming removed 2 bases from V and 7 bases from J, with 12 bases in between. Germline lookup yields CDR1 SGHTA and CDR2 FQGTGA. CDR3 sequence reads: CASSLLGHSEQYF. In DNA form, the CDR3 reads TGTGCCAGCAGCTTATTAGGTCATTCAGAGCAGTACTTC.

The chain uses TRBV28 and TRBJ2-7; D remains ambiguous. Germline V lookup: CDR1 MDHEN, CDR2 SYDVKM. The CDR3 runs to 13 residues. The ends were cut back, 3 bases at V and 2 bases at J, with 8 bases in the middle. DNA of the CDR3: TGTGCCAGCAGTTTCCGGCAAGCCTACGAGCAGTACTTC. This gives the protein CASSFRQAYEQYF.

This clone was counted once. The rearrangement uses TRBV29-1 and TRBJ2-7; D unclear. The CDR3 has 12 residues. Germline values: CDR1 SQVTM, CDR2 ANQGSEA. Trimming left V 7 bases short and J 4 bases short, with 14 bases between. CDR3 bases: TGCAGCGCCGTGGGGTTAGAATACGAGCAGTACTTC. Residues: CSAVGLEYEQYF.

As regards this clone: Within the sample, other DNA sequences also encode this same CDR3. The V call is TRBV28, the J call TRBJ1-1; 9 nucleotides match TRBD1. The CDR3 length is 14 residues. The V and J ends lost 5 bases and 1 base, in that order; junction bases with no gene match: 2. Per the germline V gene, CDR1 is MDHEN and CDR2 is SYDVKM. In DNA form, the CDR3 reads TGTGCCAGCAGTGCGGGACAGGGGAACACTGAAGCTTTCTTT. Translation gives CASSAGQGNTEAFF.

This chain links TRBV27 with TRBJ2-1; 7 bases fit TRBD2. Germline CDR1 is MNHEY and CDR2 is SMNVEV (reference sequence). Losses at the gene ends were 5 bases for V and 9 bases for J; bases not matched to a gene: 7. The CDR3 contains 13 residues. This CDR3 reads CASSTRTSSEQFF. The CDR3 DNA reads TGTGCCAGCAGTACCCGGACTAGTAGTGAGCAGTTCTTC.

The chain uses TRBV27 and TRBJ2-6, with D unclear. The V end was cut by 2 bases, the J end by 0 bases, with 8 bases between. The V gene's germline CDR1 is MNHEY and CDR2 SMNVEV (reference sequence). This CDR3 is built from 16 residues. The CDR3 DNA is TGTGCCAGCAGTTTAATCCTTGCCTCTGGGGCCAACGTCCTGACTTTC. Its translation: CASSLILASGANVLTF.

For this clone: Within the sample, other DNA sequences also encode this same CDR3. The rearrangement joins TRBV19 to TRBJ2-5; D possibly corresponds to TRBD2 (6 bases). The CDR3 is made up of 13 amino acids. Germline V gene sequence: CDR1 LNHDA, CDR2 SQIVND (reference sequence). Trimming removed 1 base from V and 4 bases from J, with 7 bases in between. Here the CDR3 reads CASSIGGGETQYF. The CDR3 nucleotides are TGTGCCAGTAGTATAGGGGGAGGAGAGACCCAGTACTTC.

Worth noting for this clone: Other DNA sequences in this specimen translate into the identical CDR3. The rearrangement joins TRBV27 to TRBJ2-5; D not certain. The CDR3 is made up of 13 amino acids. The ends were cut back, 1 base at V and 1 base at J, with 4 bases in the middle. Looked up from germline, CDR1 is MNHEY and CDR2 is SMNVEV (reference sequence). The CDR3 protein is CASSLWAQETQYF. The CDR3 DNA follows: TGTGCCAGCAGTTTATGGGCCCAAGAGACCCAGTACTTC.

The rearrangement uses TRBV11-2 and TRBJ1-5, with 8 bases lining up with TRBD1. The length of the CDR3 is 16 residues. Per germline, CDR1 SGHAT and CDR2 FQNNGV. The trim removed 1 base at V and 8 bases at J, leaving 10 bases unmatched. The CDR3 DNA follows: TGTGCCAGCAGCTTAGGGGTGCAGGGGGCTAGGGAGCCCCAGCATTTT. Translated, it gives CASSLGVQGAREPQHF.

This clone was seen a few times. The chain carries TRBV5-1 and TRBJ2-1; TRBD2 matches at 13 bases. From germline, CDR1 is SGHRS and CDR2 YFSETQ. There are 13 residues in the CDR3. J was trimmed by 8 bases and V by 7 bases; bases with no gene match: 3. This chain's CDR3 is CASGLAGVYEQFF. The CDR3 DNA is TGCGCCAGCGGACTAGCGGGAGTTTATGAGCAGTTCTTC. Together with reference TRBV5-1 and TRBJ2-1, the CDR3 gives the full variable domain: KAGVTQTPRYLIKTRGQQVTLSCSPISGHRSVSWYQQTPGQGLQFLFEYFSETQRNKGNFPGRFSGRQFSNSRSEMNVSTLELGDSALYLCASGLAGVYEQFFGPGTRLTVL.

CDR3 loop: CASSPEGWANEKLFF. Here the CDR3 DNA reads TGTGCCAGCAGTCCGGAGGGGTGGGCTAATGAAAAACTGTTTTTT. The rearrangement joins TRBV27 to TRBJ1-4, with a possible D match to TRBD1 (5 bases). Looked up from germline, CDR1 is MNHEY and CDR2 is SMNVEV (reference sequence). The CDR3 runs to 15 residues. The V end lost 5 bases, the J end lost 3 bases, and 13 bases lay between the germline ends.